This TCR beta chain is from a study of PD-L1 blockade in urothelial cancer. Study in general: Of some 29 patients, just under 26 were males with bladder-origin urothelial cancer. T cells numbered a median of roughly 150,000 in the blood samples.

Per-patient samples, pretreatment and on-treatment, numbered 1 to 8. This clone was found a few times. Clones were read by immunoSEQ multiplex PCR, and TCRdb kept only the in-frame ones, dropping some. The sample contains roughly 41,000 clones, 70% to 85% of which appear only once. The V and J ends lost 10 bases and 1 base, in that order; junction bases with no gene match: 3. There are 12 residues in the CDR3. Per germline, CDR1 WNHNN and CDR2 SYGVQD (reference sequence). The chain combines TRBV10-1 with TRBJ2-7; 8 nucleotides match TRBD1. Sequencing was performed on PBMCs, taken around atezolizumab (anti-PD-L1) treatment. The receptor was isolated from a man in his sixties with urothelial cancer. The CDR3 nucleotides read TGCGCCAAAAGGACAGGGTCCTACGAGCAGTACTTC. Amino acids: CAKRTGSYEQYF.